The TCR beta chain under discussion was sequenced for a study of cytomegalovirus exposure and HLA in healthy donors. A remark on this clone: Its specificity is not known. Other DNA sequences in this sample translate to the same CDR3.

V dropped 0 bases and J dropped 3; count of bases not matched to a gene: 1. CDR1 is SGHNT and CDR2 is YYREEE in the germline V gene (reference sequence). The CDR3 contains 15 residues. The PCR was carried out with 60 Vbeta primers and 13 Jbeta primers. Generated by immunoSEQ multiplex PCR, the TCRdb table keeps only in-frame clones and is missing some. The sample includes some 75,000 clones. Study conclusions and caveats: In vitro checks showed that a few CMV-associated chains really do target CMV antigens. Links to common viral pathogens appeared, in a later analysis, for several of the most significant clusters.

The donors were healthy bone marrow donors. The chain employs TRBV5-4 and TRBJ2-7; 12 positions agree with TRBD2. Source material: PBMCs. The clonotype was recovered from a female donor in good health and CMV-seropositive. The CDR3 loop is CASSLGTSGIYEQYF. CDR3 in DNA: TGTGCCAGCAGCTTGGGGACTAGCGGGATCTACGAGCAGTACTTC. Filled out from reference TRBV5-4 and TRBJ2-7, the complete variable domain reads ETGVTQSPTHLIKTRGQQVTLRCSSQSGHNTVSWYQQALGQGPQFIFQYYREEENGRGNFPPRFSGLQFPNYSSELNVNALELDDSALYLCASSLGTSGIYEQYFGPGTRLTVT.